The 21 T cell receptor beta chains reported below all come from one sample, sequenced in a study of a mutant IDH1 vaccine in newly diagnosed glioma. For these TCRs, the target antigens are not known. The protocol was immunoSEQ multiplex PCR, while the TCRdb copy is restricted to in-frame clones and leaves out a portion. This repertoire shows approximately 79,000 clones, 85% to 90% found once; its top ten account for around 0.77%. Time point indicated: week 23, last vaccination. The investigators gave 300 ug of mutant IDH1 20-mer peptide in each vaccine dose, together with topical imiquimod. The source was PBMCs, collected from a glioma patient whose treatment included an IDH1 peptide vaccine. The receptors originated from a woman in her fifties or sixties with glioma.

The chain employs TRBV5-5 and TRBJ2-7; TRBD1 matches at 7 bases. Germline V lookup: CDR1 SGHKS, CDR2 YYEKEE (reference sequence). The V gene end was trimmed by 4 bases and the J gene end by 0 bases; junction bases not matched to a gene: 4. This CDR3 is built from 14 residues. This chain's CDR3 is CASSRGQVSYEQYF. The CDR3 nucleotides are TGTGCCAGCAGCCGCGGACAGGTCTCCTACGAGCAGTACTTC.

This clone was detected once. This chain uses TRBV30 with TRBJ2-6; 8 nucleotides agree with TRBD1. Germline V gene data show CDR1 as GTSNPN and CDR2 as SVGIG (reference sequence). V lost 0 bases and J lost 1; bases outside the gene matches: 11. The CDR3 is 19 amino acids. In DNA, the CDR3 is TGTGCCTGGAGTGTAGTTAGGGCAGGGGGCTTGTCTGGGGCCAACGTCCTGACTTTC. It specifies CAWSVVRAGGLSGANVLTF. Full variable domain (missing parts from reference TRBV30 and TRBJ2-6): SQTIHQWPATLVQPVGSPLSLECTVEGTSNPNLYWYRQAAGRGLQLLFYSVGIGQISSEVPQNLSASRPQDRQFILSSKKLLLSDSGFYLCAWSVVRAGGLSGANVLTFGAGSRLTVL.

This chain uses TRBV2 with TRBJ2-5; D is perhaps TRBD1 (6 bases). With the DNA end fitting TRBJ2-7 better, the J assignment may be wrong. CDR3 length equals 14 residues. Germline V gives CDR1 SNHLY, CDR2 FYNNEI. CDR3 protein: CASSDLGQNYEQYF. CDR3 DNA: TGTGCCAGCAGTGATTTAGGACAGAACTACGAGCAGTACTTC.

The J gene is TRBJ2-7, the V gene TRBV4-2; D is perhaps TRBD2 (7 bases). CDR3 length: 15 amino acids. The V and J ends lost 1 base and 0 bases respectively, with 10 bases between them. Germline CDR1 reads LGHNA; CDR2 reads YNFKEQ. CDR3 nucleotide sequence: TGTGCCAGCAGCCAAGCCGCGGGGGCCTCCTACGAGCAGTACTTC. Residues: CASSQAAGASYEQYF.

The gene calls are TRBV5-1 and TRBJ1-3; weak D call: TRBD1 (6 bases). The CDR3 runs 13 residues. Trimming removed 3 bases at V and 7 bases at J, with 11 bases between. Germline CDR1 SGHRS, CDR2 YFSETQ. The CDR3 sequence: CASSSGGANTIYF. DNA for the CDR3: TGCGCCAGCAGCTCGGGGGGGGCGAACACCATATATTTT.

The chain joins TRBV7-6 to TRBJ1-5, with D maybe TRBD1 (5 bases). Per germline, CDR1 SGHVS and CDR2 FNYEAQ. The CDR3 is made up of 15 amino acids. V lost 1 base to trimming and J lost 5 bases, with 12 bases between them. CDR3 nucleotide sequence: TGTGCCAGCAGCTTAGAGCAGGGTATATATCAGCCCCAGCATTTT. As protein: CASSLEQGIYQPQHF.

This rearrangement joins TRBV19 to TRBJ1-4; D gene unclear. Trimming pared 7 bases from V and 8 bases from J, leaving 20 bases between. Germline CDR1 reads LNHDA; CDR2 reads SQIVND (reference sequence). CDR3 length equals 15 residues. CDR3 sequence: CASTLMEGAGEKLFF. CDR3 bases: TGTGCCAGTACCCTGATGGAGGGTGCGGGCGAAAAACTGTTTTTT.

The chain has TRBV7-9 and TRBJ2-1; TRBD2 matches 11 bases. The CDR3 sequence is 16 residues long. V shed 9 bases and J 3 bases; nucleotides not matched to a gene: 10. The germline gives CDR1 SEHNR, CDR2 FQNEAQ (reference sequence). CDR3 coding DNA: TGTGCCAGTGACAGGGCCGGGACTAGCGGCTACAATGAGCAGTTCTTC. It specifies CASDRAGTSGYNEQFF.

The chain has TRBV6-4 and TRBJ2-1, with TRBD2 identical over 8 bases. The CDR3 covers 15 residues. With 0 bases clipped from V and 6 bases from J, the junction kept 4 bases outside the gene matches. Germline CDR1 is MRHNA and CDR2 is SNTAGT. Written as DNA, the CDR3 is TGTGCCAGCAGTGACTCAAGCGGGAGAGGCAATGAGCAGTTCTTC. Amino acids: CASSDSSGRGNEQFF.

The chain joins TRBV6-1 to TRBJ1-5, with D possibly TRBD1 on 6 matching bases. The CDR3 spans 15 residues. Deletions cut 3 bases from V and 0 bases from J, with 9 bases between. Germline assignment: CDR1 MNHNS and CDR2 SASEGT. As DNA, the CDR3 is TGTGCCAGCAGTGACAGGGGTTATAGCAATCAGCCCCAGCATTTT. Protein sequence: CASSDRGYSNQPQHF.

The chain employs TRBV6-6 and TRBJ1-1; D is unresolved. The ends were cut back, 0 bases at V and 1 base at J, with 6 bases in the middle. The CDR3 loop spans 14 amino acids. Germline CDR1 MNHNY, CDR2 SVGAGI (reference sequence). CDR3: CASSYSTGNTEAFF. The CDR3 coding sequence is TGTGCCAGCAGTTACTCGACGGGGAACACTGAAGCTTTCTTT.

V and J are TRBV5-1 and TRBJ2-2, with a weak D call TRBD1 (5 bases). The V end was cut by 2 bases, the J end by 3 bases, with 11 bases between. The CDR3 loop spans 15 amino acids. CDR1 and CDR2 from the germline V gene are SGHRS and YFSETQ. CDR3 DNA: TGCGCCAGCAGCTTCAGGGTTGGAGACACCGGGGAGCTGTTTTTT. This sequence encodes CASSFRVGDTGELFF.

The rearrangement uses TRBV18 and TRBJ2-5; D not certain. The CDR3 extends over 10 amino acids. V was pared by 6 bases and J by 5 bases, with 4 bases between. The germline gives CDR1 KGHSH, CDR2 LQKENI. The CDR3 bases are TGTGCCAGCTCTGGGGAGACCCAGTACTTC. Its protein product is CASSGETQYF.

CDR3 sequence (DNA): TGTGCCAGCAGCTTAGAAGAGGCGGGGGCCAAAAACATTCAGTACTTC. It codes for CASSLEEAGAKNIQYF. This chain uses TRBV13 with TRBJ2-4, with a weak D call TRBD2 (6 bases). The length of the CDR3 is 16 residues. V lost 1 base and J 1 base, leaving 11 bases between the germline ends. Germline V gene lookup returns CDR1 PRHDT and CDR2 FYEKMQ (reference sequence).

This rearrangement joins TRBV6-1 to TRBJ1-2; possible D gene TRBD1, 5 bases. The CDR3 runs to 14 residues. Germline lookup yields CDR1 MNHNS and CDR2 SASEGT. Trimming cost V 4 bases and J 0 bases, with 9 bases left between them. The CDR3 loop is CASSVRGPNYGYTF. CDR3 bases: TGTGCCAGCAGTGTGAGGGGCCCTAACTATGGCTACACCTTC.

This CDR3 reads CASSGSPDSGRGYGYTF. The CDR3 coding sequence is TGTGCCAGCAGTGGGTCACCGGACAGTGGAAGAGGCTATGGCTACACCTTC. The J gene is TRBJ1-2, the V gene TRBV9; weak D call: TRBD1 (6 bases). The V gene lost 5 bases and the J gene lost 4 bases, with 24 bases spanning the gap. Per the germline V gene, CDR1 is SGDLS and CDR2 is YYNGEE. CDR3 length equals 17 residues.

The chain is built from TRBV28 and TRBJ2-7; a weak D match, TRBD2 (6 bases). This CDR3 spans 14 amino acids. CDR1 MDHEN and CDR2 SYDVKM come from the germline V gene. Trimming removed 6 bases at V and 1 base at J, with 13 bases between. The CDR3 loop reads CASSRAGTSYEQYF. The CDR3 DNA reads TGTGCCAGCAGCCGGGCCGGGACTTCCTACGAGCAGTACTTC.

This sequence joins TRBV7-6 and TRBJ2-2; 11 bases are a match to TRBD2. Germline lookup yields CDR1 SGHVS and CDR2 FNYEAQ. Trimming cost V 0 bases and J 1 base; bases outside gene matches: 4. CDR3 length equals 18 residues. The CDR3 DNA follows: TGTGCCAGCAGCTTAGCGCTAGCGGGAGGCCAGAACACCGGGGAGCTGTTTTTT. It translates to CASSLALAGGQNTGELFF.

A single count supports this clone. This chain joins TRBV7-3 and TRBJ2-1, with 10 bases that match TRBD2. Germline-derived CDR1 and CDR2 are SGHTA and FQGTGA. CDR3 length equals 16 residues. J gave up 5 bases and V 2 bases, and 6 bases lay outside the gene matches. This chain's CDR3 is CASSLGGTSGDNEQFF. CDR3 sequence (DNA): TGTGCCAGCAGCTTAGGCGGAACTAGCGGGGACAATGAGCAGTTCTTC.

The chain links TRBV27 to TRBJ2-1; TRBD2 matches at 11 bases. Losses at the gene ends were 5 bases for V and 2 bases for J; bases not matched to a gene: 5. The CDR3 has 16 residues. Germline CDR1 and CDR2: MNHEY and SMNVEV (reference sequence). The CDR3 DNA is TGTGCCAGCAGTGCCGTAGCGGGAGGGGCCTACAATGAGCAGTTCTTC. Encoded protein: CASSAVAGGAYNEQFF.

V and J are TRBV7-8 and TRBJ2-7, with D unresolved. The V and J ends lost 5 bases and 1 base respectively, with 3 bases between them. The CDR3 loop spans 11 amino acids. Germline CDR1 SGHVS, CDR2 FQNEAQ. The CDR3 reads CASSPSYEQYF. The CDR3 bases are TGTGCCAGCAGCCCTTCCTACGAGCAGTACTTC.